This T cell receptor beta chain was sequenced during a study of blood T cells in healthy people across ages. Study results and limitations: In older individuals, TCR beta diversity per million T cells was lower, falling roughly linearly with age. Unsorted PBMCs ruled out conclusive naive versus antigen-experienced comparison. Considered underestimates were the diversity estimates obtained from one million T cells.

At least ten counts were recorded for this clonotype. The antigen is undetermined. The length of the CDR3 is 17 residues. The V segment lost 0 bases and the J segment 5 bases; nucleotides outside the gene matches: 10. CDR1 LGHNA and CDR2 YNFKEQ come from the germline V gene. A sample-barcoded 5' primer and a J-beta primer mix were used in a second PCR of roughly 7 to 11 cycles. MiXCR, run by TCRdb on the 5' RACE reads, gives a single entry per CDR3 protein. Of approximately 700,000 distinct CDR3 sequences listed, less than 40% are singletons. The material sequenced was blood. The source is a woman of 80 years or more in good health. The gene calls are TRBV4-2 and TRBJ2-7, with TRBD1 identical over 10 bases. CDR3 nucleotide sequence: TGTGCCAGCAGCCAAGATTTTTTTTGGGACAGGGGAAACGAGCAGTACTTC. Its translation is CASSQDFFWDRGNEQYF.